The 3 T cell receptor beta chains below were found in one sample sequenced in a study of control samples from healthy donors and cancer patients. The data were produced by immunoSEQ multiplex PCR, yet TCRdb's version contains in-frame clones alone and is incomplete. The table lists under 80,000 clones, over 85% of them singletons. Sequencing was carried out using PBMCs. The receptors were sampled from a woman in her forties with lung cancer.

The chain carries TRBV3-1 (or the pseudogene TRBV3-2) and TRBJ2-7, with D perhaps matching TRBD2 (6 bases). Per the germline V gene, CDR1 is LGHDT and CDR2 is YNNKEL (reference sequence). The CDR3 contains 16 residues. V was pared by 4 bases and J by 7 bases, with 23 bases between. In DNA form, the CDR3 reads TGTGCCAGCAGCCTCACCCCGGGACTGGGCCCACTGGAGCAGTACTTC. Translated, it gives CASSLTPGLGPLEQYF.

The chain has TRBV14 and TRBJ1-1, with a weak D call TRBD1 (5 bases). Germline CDR1 and CDR2: SGHDN and FVKESK. The CDR3 length is 17 residues. V lost 0 bases, J lost 1 base, and 15 bases lay in between. The CDR3 DNA is TGTGCCAGCAGCCAAGACGGTTACAAAAGGGGGAACACTGAAGCTTTCTTT. This sequence encodes CASSQDGYKRGNTEAFF.

The gene calls are TRBV27 and TRBJ2-5; 9 nucleotides agree with TRBD1. V gave up 5 bases and J gave up 2 bases; unmatched junction bases: 3. Germline V lookup: CDR1 MNHEY, CDR2 SMNVEV (reference sequence). CDR3 size: 14 residues. This CDR3 is CASSRQGGQETQYF. The CDR3 nucleotides read TGTGCCAGCAGTCGACAGGGGGGACAAGAGACCCAGTACTTC.